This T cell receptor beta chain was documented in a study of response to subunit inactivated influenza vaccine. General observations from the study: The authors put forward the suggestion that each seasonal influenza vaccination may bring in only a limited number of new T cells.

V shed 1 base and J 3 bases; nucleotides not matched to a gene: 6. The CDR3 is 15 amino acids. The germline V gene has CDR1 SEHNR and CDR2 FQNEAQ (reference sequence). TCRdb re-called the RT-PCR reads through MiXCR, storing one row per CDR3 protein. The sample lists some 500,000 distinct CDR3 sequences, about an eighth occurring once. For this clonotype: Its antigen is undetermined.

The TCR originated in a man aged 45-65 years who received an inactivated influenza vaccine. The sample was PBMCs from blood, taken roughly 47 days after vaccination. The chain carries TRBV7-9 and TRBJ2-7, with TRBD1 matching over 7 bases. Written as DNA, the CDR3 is TGTGCCAGCAGCTTAGACACGGGACAGAACTACGAGCAGTACTTC. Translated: CASSLDTGQNYEQYF.